These 11 T cell receptor beta chains were sequenced from one sample in a study of vaccination effects on CD4 cells after COVID-19. On approximately day 9 of culture, CD4+ T cells were separated out. Some clones are missing from TCRdb's copy, which holds only in-frame ones; the method was immunoSEQ multiplex PCR. Of 25,000 to 35,000 clones in the sample, around two thirds are singletons; the top ten hold approximately 3.6%. No antigens are known for them. Sequencing used CD4+ T cells from PBMCs cultured without peptide, obtained before COVID-19 vaccination. The origin of the receptors is a human donor who received a COVID-19 vaccine.

V and J are TRBV10-3 and TRBJ2-7; 7 nucleotides agree with TRBD1. Looked up from germline, CDR1 is ENHRY and CDR2 is SYGVKD. This CDR3 contains 11 residues. With 9 bases clipped from V and 2 bases from J, the junction kept 1 base outside the gene matches. The CDR3 loop is CAMGQTYEQYF. The DNA of the CDR3 is TGTGCCATGGGACAGACCTACGAGCAGTACTTC.

This clone was observed a single time. The J gene is TRBJ2-1, the V gene TRBV15; 7 bases align to TRBD1. The CDR3 contains 15 residues. The V segment lost 5 bases and the J segment 2 bases; nucleotides outside the gene matches: 6. The germline CDR1 and CDR2 sequences are LNHNV and YYDKDF (reference sequence). The CDR3 loop is CATSPGTDPYNEQFF. The CDR3 coding sequence is TGTGCCACCAGCCCCGGGACAGACCCCTACAATGAGCAGTTCTTC.

The chain joins TRBV5-8 to TRBJ1-5; 7 bases map to TRBD1. After removal of 4 bases from V and 2 bases from J, the junction contained 6 bases not matched to a gene. CDR3 length equals 15 residues. In germline, CDR1 is SGHTS, CDR2 YDEGEE. The CDR3 is CASSPWTGGNQPQHF. DNA of the CDR3: TGTGCCAGCAGCCCGTGGACAGGAGGCAATCAGCCCCAGCATTTT.

Only one count was recorded for this clone. The gene calls are TRBV6-5 and TRBJ1-1; D might be TRBD1 (5 bases). The CDR3 has 14 amino acids. Trimming took 6 bases from V and 4 from J, leaving 15 bases between them. The germline CDR1 and CDR2 sequences are MNHEY and SVGAGI. The CDR3 DNA sequence: TGTGCCAGCAGAAAAGGGGATGGGAGCACTGAAGCTTTCTTT. Amino acids: CASRKGDGSTEAFF.

This clone was detected only once. The chain joins TRBV5-5 to TRBJ2-3; D remains ambiguous. The length of the CDR3 is 15 residues. The V end lost 2 bases, the J end lost 0 bases, and 10 bases lay between the germline ends. The germline CDR1 and CDR2 sequences are SGHKS and YYEKEE (reference sequence). The CDR3 region is CASSFGDGSTDTQYF. CDR3 nucleotides: TGTGCCAGCAGCTTTGGAGACGGGAGCACAGATACGCAGTATTTT.

The J gene is TRBJ2-2, the V gene TRBV2, with D perhaps given as TRBD1 or TRBD2 (6 bases each). This CDR3 has 15 amino acids. Germline-derived CDR1 and CDR2 are SNHLY and FYNNEI. Trimming removed 6 bases at V and 1 base at J, with 12 bases between. The CDR3 DNA sequence: TGTGCCAGCAGGGCGGGACACTTGAACACCGGGGAGCTGTTTTTT. Translated: CASRAGHLNTGELFF.

V is TRBV19 and J is TRBJ1-2; 8 bases line up with TRBD1. The CDR3 runs to 14 residues. Per germline, CDR1 LNHDA and CDR2 SQIVND (reference sequence). Losses at the gene ends were 4 bases for V and 4 bases for J; bases not matched to a gene: 5. The CDR3: CASSRDRRFYGYTF. The CDR3 nucleotides are TGTGCCAGTAGTAGGGACAGGCGTTTCTATGGCTACACCTTC.

This clone was seen a single time. The chain links TRBV7-9 to TRBJ1-2; TRBD1 matches 9 bases. Germline values: CDR1 SEHNR, CDR2 FQNEAQ (reference sequence). The CDR3 has 16 amino acids. V trimming: 1 base; J trimming: 7 bases; junction bases outside the gene matches: 10. The DNA for the CDR3 is TGTGCCAGCAGCTTAGGTGGGACAGGGTCAAGGAGTGGCTACACCTTC. The encoded protein is CASSLGGTGSRSGYTF.

This clone has more than one count but fewer than ten. The chain's CDR3 is CASNVQGTHTEAFF. The CDR3 DNA reads as TGTGCCAGCAATGTACAGGGGACACACACTGAAGCTTTCTTT. This chain joins TRBV6-5 and TRBJ1-1, with TRBD1 identical over 7 bases. Germline V gene data show CDR1 as MNHEY and CDR2 as SVGAGI. This CDR3 is 14 amino acids long. V lost 7 bases to trimming and J lost 3 bases; unmatched junction nucleotides: 8.

This clone occurred a few times. The chain couples TRBV10-3 to TRBJ2-7; 8 bases fit TRBD2. This CDR3 has 15 amino acids. Trimming cost V 6 bases and J 2 bases; bases outside gene matches: 9. Germline V gives CDR1 ENHRY, CDR2 SYGVKD. The CDR3 protein is CAIRLDSGTTYEQYF. CDR3 bases: TGTGCCATCAGACTTGATAGCGGGACAACCTACGAGCAGTACTTC.

This sequence joins TRBV18 and TRBJ1-4; TRBD1 aligns across 8 bases. Trimming cost V 6 bases and J 7 bases; bases outside gene matches: 7. CDR3 size: 14 residues. Germline V lookup: CDR1 KGHSH, CDR2 LQKENI. CDR3 DNA: TGTGCCAGCTCGGAGACAGGGGAGAGTGAAAAACTGTTTTTT. It specifies CASSETGESEKLFF.